This is a list of T cell receptor beta chains from one sample in a study of cytomegalovirus exposure and HLA in healthy donors. Measured with immunoSEQ multiplex PCR; TCRdb has only the in-frame clones, and not every one. The sample lists 95,000 to 150,000 clones; more than 60% were seen once. The sample consisted of PBMCs. These receptor sequences come from a woman aged 45 to 65 in good health and CMV-seropositive. Each CDR3 is given with its conserved first and last residue. The D gene is left open where the match is weak. Size values are once, few and many counts, or a class for expanded clones, and some rows have none.

clone_size j_call d_call v_call cdr3_aa cdr3_nt
few TRBJ1-1 . TRBV6-6 CASSYSGGGTEAFF TGTGCCAGCAGTTACTCCGGGGGAGGGACTGAAGCTTTCTTT
. TRBJ1-5 . TRBV4-3 CASSQDGGGSNQPQHF TGCGCCAGCAGCCAAGATGGGGGAGGGTCAAATCAGCCCCAGCATTTT
. TRBJ1-1 . TRBV6-6 CASSLGQGAEAFF TGTGCCAGCAGTCTTGGCCAGGGTGCCGAAGCTTTCTTT
few TRBJ2-3 TRBD2 TRBV30 CAWSGGGISTDTQYF TGTGCCTGGAGCGGGGGGGGCATTTCCACAGATACGCAGTATTTT
. TRBJ2-5 . TRBV5-1 CASSLAGGGEETQYF TGCGCCAGCAGCTTGGCGGGGGGCGGGGAAGAGACCCAGTACTTC
few TRBJ1-6 TRBD1 TRBV7-9 CSSSSQTGQGNSPLHF TGTTCCAGCAGCTCCCAGACCGGACAGGGGAATTCACCCCTCCACTTT
. TRBJ1-1 . TRBV4-1 CASSLRQANTEAFF TGCGCCAGCAGCCTGCGACAGGCGAACACTGAAGCTTTCTTT
. TRBJ1-5 . TRBV28 CASSLGQYNQPQHF TGTGCCAGCAGTTTGGGGCAGTATAATCAGCCCCAGCATTTT
once TRBJ1-1 . TRBV4-2 CASSPAERGSNTEAFF TGTGCCAGCAGCCCCGCCGAAAGAGGGTCGAACACTGAAGCTTTCTTT
. TRBJ2-7 . TRBV6-5 CASSYSHRRVYEQYF TGTGCCAGCAGTTACTCGCACAGACGAGTCTACGAGCAGTACTTC
. TRBJ2-3 . TRBV20-1 CSAAQDTQYF TGCAGTGCCGCACAAGATACGCAGTATTTT
. TRBJ2-1 TRBD2 TRBV30 CAWGGTSGLYNEQFF TGTGCCTGGGGGGGGACTAGCGGGCTTTACAATGAGCAGTTCTTC
. TRBJ1-1 . TRBV6-1 CALKGQEDTEAFF TGTGCCTTAAAAGGGCAGGAGGACACTGAAGCTTTCTTT
. TRBJ2-5 . TRBV5-6 CASSLAVPAETQYF TGTGCCAGCAGCTTGGCCGTCCCCGCGGAGACCCAGTACTTC
. TRBJ2-7 . TRBV4-3 CASSQDYGTPPDEQYF TGCGCCAGCAGCCAAGATTACGGGACACCTCCTGACGAGCAGTACTTC
. TRBJ2-7 TRBD1 TRBV6-5 CASSPTGQGQEYF TGTGCCAGCAGTCCTACGGGACAGGGACAAGAGTACTTC
few TRBJ1-1 . TRBV29-1 CSVQITEAFF TGCAGCGTTCAGATCACTGAAGCTTTCTTT
once TRBJ2-7 . TRBV4-2 CASSLGRANEQYF TGTGCCAGCAGCCTGGGGCGTGCCAACGAGCAGTACTTC
once TRBJ2-1 . TRBV29-1 CSVCQGISYNEQFF TGCAGCGTTTGCCAGGGTATCTCCTACAATGAGCAGTTCTTC
. TRBJ2-2 TRBD2 TRBV4-3 CASSQDLAENTGELFF TGCGCCAGCAGCCAAGATCTAGCGGAGAACACCGGGGAGCTGTTTTTT
. TRBJ2-1 . TRBV7-6 CASSLGNLGNEQFF TGTGCCAGCAGCTTAGGAAATCTAGGAAATGAGCAGTTCTTC
. TRBJ2-5 . TRBV7-2 CASSPEGRGPFQYF TGTGCCAGCAGCCCAGAGGGGCGGGGTCCATTCCAGTACTTC
. TRBJ2-7 . TRBV4-3 CASSQQDSASYEQYF TGCGCCAGCAGCCAACAAGACAGTGCCTCCTACGAGCAGTACTTC
. TRBJ2-1 TRBD1 TRBV10-3 CAISETLFQGASNEQFF TGTGCCATCAGTGAGACCTTATTTCAGGGGGCGAGCAATGAGCAGTTCTTC
. TRBJ2-1 TRBD2 TRBV19 CASSRQRGGDNEQFF TGTGCCAGTAGTAGGCAGCGGGGGGGGGACAATGAGCAGTTCTTC
. TRBJ1-6 TRBD1 TRBV5-1 CASSSGQGHNSPLHF TGCGCCAGCAGCTCCGGACAGGGACATAATTCACCCCTCCACTTT
once TRBJ2-3 . TRBV10-3 CATGPSTGADTQYF TGTGCCACCGGACCTTCGACCGGGGCAGATACGCAGTATTTT
. TRBJ1-2 TRBD1 TRBV15 CATSRGAGQGFKLSTF TGTGCCACCAGCAGAGGGGCGGGACAGGGGTTTAAACTAAGCACCTTC
. TRBJ2-3 TRBD2 TRBV4-3 CASSQATSGSPEGFDTQYF TGCGCCAGCAGCCAAGCGACTAGCGGGAGCCCAGAAGGATTTGATACGCAGTATTTT
. TRBJ2-7 . TRBV6-5 CASSETPGSYEQYF TGTGCCAGCAGTGAGACGCCAGGATCCTACGAGCAGTACTTC
. TRBJ2-5 TRBD2 TRBV10-3 CAISDWLAGAPQETQYF TGTGCCATCAGTGATTGGCTAGCGGGGGCCCCGCAAGAGACCCAGTACTTC
once TRBJ1-2 . TRBV5-1 CASSLDPTQRIFYNYGYTF TGCGCCAGCAGCTTGGACCCAACGCAGCGCATTTTCTACAACTATGGCTACACCTTC
. TRBJ2-1 . TRBV6-1 CASSEDFSYNEQFF TGTGCCAGCAGTGAAGACTTCTCCTACAATGAGCAGTTCTTC
. TRBJ1-2 TRBD1 TRBV7-3 CASSPGTVYGYTF TGTGCCAGCAGCCCCGGGACAGTCTATGGCTACACCTTC
. TRBJ2-2 . TRBV1 CTSSQSNDSKNGVLFF TGCACCAGCAGCCAAAGCAATGACAGCAAAAATGGTGTGCTGTTTTTT
. TRBJ1-2 . TRBV7-9 CASSPGADYGYTF TGTGCCAGCAGCCCTGGGGCAGACTATGGCTACACCTTC
. TRBJ1-2 . TRBV4-3 CASSDLKGERDYGYTF TGCGCCAGCAGCGACCTTAAGGGGGAACGTGACTATGGCTACACCTTC
few TRBJ2-6 TRBD2 TRBV7-6 CASSFWGGSGANVLTF TGTGCCAGCAGCTTCTGGGGCGGGAGTGGGGCCAACGTCCTGACTTTC
. TRBJ1-1 . TRBV6-5 CASSYGQVNTEAFF TGTGCCAGCAGTTACGGGCAGGTCAACACTGAAGCTTTCTTT
. TRBJ1-5 . TRBV30 CAWTASGYPNQPQHF TGTGCCTGGACCGCCTCAGGGTACCCCAATCAGCCCCAGCATTTT
. TRBJ2-7 TRBD2 TRBV6-1 CASSEMAGGPYEQYF TGTGCCAGCAGTGAGATGGCGGGGGGGCCATACGAGCAGTACTTC
. TRBJ2-7 TRBD1 TRBV5-4 CASSVDRGVSYEQYF TGTGCCAGCAGCGTTGACAGGGGAGTGAGCTACGAGCAGTACTTC
few TRBJ1-1 TRBD1 TRBV9 CASSVGGSLRGSEAFF TGTGCCAGCAGCGTAGGGGGGTCGCTCAGGGGGAGTGAAGCTTTCTTT
. TRBJ1-5 TRBD1 TRBV2 CASSELDRVNQPQHF TGTGCCAGCAGTGAATTGGACAGGGTGAATCAGCCCCAGCATTTT
few TRBJ1-5 TRBD1 TRBV2 CASSERAGGSNQPQHF TGTGCCAGCAGTGAAAGAGCAGGGGGAAGCAATCAGCCCCAGCATTTT
. TRBJ2-1 . TRBV2 CASSDDLTGYNEQFF TGTGCCAGCAGTGACGACCTCACAGGGTACAATGAGCAGTTCTTC
. TRBJ1-3 . TRBV4-1 CASSLGGAGGNTIYF TGCGCCAGCAGCCTTGGGGGGGCGGGTGGAAACACCATATATTTT
. TRBJ1-4 . TRBV6-1 CASTRTANEKLFF TGTGCCAGCACCCGGACAGCTAATGAAAAACTGTTTTTT
. TRBJ2-5 . TRBV4-1 CASSQDLGVAQETQYF TGCGCCAGCAGCCAAGACCTCGGGGTGGCCCAAGAGACCCAGTACTTC
. TRBJ2-3 TRBD2 TRBV10-3 CAIRSGLAGVSLHTTDTQYF TGTGCCATCAGAAGCGGACTAGCGGGAGTGTCCCTACACACTACAGATACGCAGTATTTT